These 2 T cell receptor beta chains share one sample of origin, sequenced in a study of shared clonotypes between healthy human individuals. Assay: immunoSEQ multiplex PCR; the TCRdb copy retains only in-frame clones and omits some. The table includes more than 2 million clones, approximately 95% detected once. The sequenced material came from naive CD4+ T cells sorted from blood. As to subset: CD45RA+ positively selected. The receptors stem from a young man in good health.

The V call is TRBV6-1, the J call TRBJ1-3, with D unclear. The germline V gene has CDR1 MNHNS and CDR2 SASEGT. The CDR3 is made up of 15 amino acids. Trimming shortened V by 7 bases and J by 0 bases, and 13 bases separated the two germline ends. The CDR3 nucleotides are TGTGCCAGCAACGTTAAGGCGAACTCTGGAAACACCATATATTTT. Encoded protein: CASNVKANSGNTIYF.

V usage is TRBV19 and J usage is TRBJ2-7, with 13 bases lining up with TRBD2. The CDR3 has 15 residues. The V gene end was trimmed by 3 bases and the J gene end by 3 bases; junction bases not matched to a gene: 2. Germline V gives CDR1 LNHDA, CDR2 SQIVND (reference sequence). The CDR3 loop reads CASSIGTSGNYEQYF. CDR3 nucleotides: TGTGCCAGTAGTATTGGGACTAGCGGGAACTACGAGCAGTACTTC.